These 8 T cell receptor beta chains came from one sample sequenced in a study of blood T cell repertoires in COVID-19. TCRdb's copy holds only in-frame clones and misses some; the assay was immunoSEQ multiplex PCR. The data contain about 250,000 clones, around 86% of them singletons. Sample: peripheral blood. All receptors come from a middle-aged woman who had recovered from COVID-19.

Regarding this clone: One end of the junction does not line up with germline, which may come from a read error. The chain carries TRBV10-1 and TRBJ2-2; TRBD2 matches 7 bases. Germline CDR1 WNHNN, CDR2 SYGVQD (reference sequence). The CDR3 loop spans 18 amino acids. The CDR3 region is CASSPPRQQRDGRRGAVF. The DNA for the CDR3 is TGCGCCAGCAGTCCCCCACGTCAGCAGCGGGACGGGCGGCGGGGAGCTGTTTTT.

As for this clone: Other DNA sequences from this sample encode an identical CDR3 as well. The gene calls are TRBV6-5 and TRBJ1-2, with TRBD1 identical over 7 bases. Germline V gives CDR1 MNHEY, CDR2 SVGAGI. This CDR3 comprises 15 residues. V dropped 0 bases and J dropped 3; count of bases not matched to a gene: 4. The CDR3 protein is CASSYSGQVDYGYTF. Here the CDR3 DNA reads TGTGCCAGCAGTTACTCCGGACAGGTTGACTATGGCTACACCTTC.

The chain uses TRBV5-1 and TRBJ2-7, with D maybe TRBD1 (6 bases). Trimming left V 5 bases short and J 7 bases short, with 22 bases between. The CDR3 has 15 amino acids. In germline, CDR1 is SGHRS, CDR2 YFSETQ. In DNA form, the CDR3 reads TGCGCCAGCAGTACGCGTCAGGGGATCCTAAAAGAGCAGTACTTC. Translated, it gives CASSTRQGILKEQYF. The full variable domain, in which reference TRBV5-1 and TRBJ2-7 provide the parts outside the CDR3, is KAGVTQTPRYLIKTRGQQVTLSCSPISGHRSVSWYQQTPGQGLQFLFEYFSETQRNKGNFPGRFSGRQFSNSRSEMNVSTLELGDSALYLCASSTRQGILKEQYFGPGTRLTVT.

The rearrangement links TRBV3-1 (or the pseudogene TRBV3-2) to TRBJ1-1; D possibly corresponds to TRBD1 (6 bases). The CDR3 covers 12 residues. V dropped 7 bases and J dropped 4 bases, with 10 bases sitting between them. Germline V CDR1 and CDR2: LGHDT, YNNKEL (reference sequence). CDR3 in DNA: TGTGCCAGCACCCAGGGGCGCACTGAAGCTTTCTTT. Translated, it gives CASTQGRTEAFF.

The rearrangement links TRBV3-1 (or the pseudogene TRBV3-2) to TRBJ2-3, with 10 bases lining up with TRBD2. Germline CDR1 LGHDT, CDR2 YNNKEL (reference sequence). Trimming cost V 1 base and J 5 bases; bases outside gene matches: 9. The CDR3 covers 17 residues. The CDR3 here is CASSQAALAGGGDTQYF. The CDR3 DNA reads as TGTGCCAGCAGCCAAGCAGCTTTAGCGGGAGGAGGAGATACGCAGTATTTT.

The chain uses TRBV27 and TRBJ1-1, with a weak D call TRBD1 (6 bases). The germline gives CDR1 MNHEY, CDR2 SMNVEV (reference sequence). The CDR3 contains 13 residues. V was trimmed by 6 bases and J by 7 bases, leaving 15 bases between them. CDR3 DNA: TGTGCCAGCAGCCGGGTCGTAGGGGGTGAAGCTTTCTTT. This translates into CASSRVVGGEAFF.

The chain is built from TRBV30 and TRBJ2-6; TRBD2 is a possible D gene (5 bases). V dropped 4 bases and J dropped 2 bases, with 12 bases sitting between them. The length of the CDR3 is 15 residues. CDR1 is GTSNPN, CDR2 SVGIG, per germline (reference sequence). The CDR3 nucleotides read TGTGCCTGGAACGAGGGTTTGGCTGGGGCCAACGTCCTGACTTTC. Amino acids: CAWNEGLAGANVLTF.

The chain combines TRBV7-9 with TRBJ2-7, with TRBD1 matching over 7 bases. The CDR3 sequence is 13 residues long. V lost 5 bases to trimming and J lost 5 bases; unmatched junction nucleotides: 6. CDR1 and CDR2 from the germline V gene are SEHNR and FQNEAQ (reference sequence). CDR3 DNA sequence: TGTGCCAGCAGCCCACAGGGGATCCACGAGCAGTACTTC. Amino acid sequence: CASSPQGIHEQYF. Complete variable domain (other parts from reference TRBV7-9 and TRBJ2-7): DTGVSQNPRHKITKRGQNVTFRCDPISEHNRLYWYRQTLGQGPEFLTYFQNEAQLEKSRLLSDRFSAERPKGSFSTLEIQRTEQGDSAMYLCASSPQGIHEQYFGPGTRLTVT.